The 10 T cell receptor beta chains below were found in one sample sequenced in a study of T cells in Graves' hyperthyroidism and ophthalmopathy. It was RNA transcripts that yielded the amplified TCR beta CDR3 regions. Using the HTBI primer set, a first-round RT-PCR was run on the TCR CDR3. TCRdb reanalysed the multiplex PCR reads using MiXCR and keeps one entry per CDR3 protein. There are over 350,000 distinct CDR3 sequences in the sample; around an eighth occur only once, and around 30% lies in the top ten. Sequenced: blood. The receptors derive from a man over 45 with Graves' ophthalmopathy.

About this clonotype itself: A read error is possible here, since a much larger clone lies one base away. The rearrangement joins TRBV24-1 to TRBJ1-5; D is undetermined. The germline CDR1 and CDR2 sequences are KGHDR and SFDVKD. The CDR3 is 14 amino acids. CDR3 amino acids: CATSDLGGYQPQRF. The CDR3 region has the DNA TGTGCCACCAGTGATTTGGGCGGTTATCAGCCCCAGCGTTTT.

This clonotype was seen many times. The V and J genes are TRBV11-2 and TRBJ2-5; no reliable D call. CDR1 SGHAT and CDR2 FQNNGV come from the germline V gene. The CDR3 runs to 12 residues. Trimming took 1 base from V and 9 from J, leaving 9 bases between them. The CDR3 nucleotides read TGTGCCAGCAGCTTAGGATCCCGCCCCCAGTACTTC. Translated: CASSLGSRPQYF.

This clonotype was detected many times. This chain connects TRBV10-3 to TRBJ2-7, with 12 bases lining up with TRBD2. This CDR3 region has 15 residues. CDR1 ENHRY and CDR2 SYGVKD come from the germline V gene. J was trimmed by 3 bases and V by 7 bases; bases with no gene match: 7. The CDR3 loop reads CAIKSGLAGYYEQYF. The DNA of the CDR3 is TGTGCCATCAAATCCGGACTAGCGGGGTACTACGAGCAGTACTTC.

The sample holds a few counts of this clonotype. A much larger clone is a single base away; this may be a read error. This chain links TRBV5-1 with TRBJ2-3; 7 nucleotides agree with TRBD2. V lost 4 bases and J lost 5; bases outside the gene matches: 7. This CDR3 spans 14 amino acids. CDR1 and CDR2 (germline): SGHRS, YFSETQ. CDR3 protein: CASSVEGGRDTQYF. In DNA, the CDR3 is TGCGCCAGCAGCGTAGAGGGCGGGAGAGATACGCAGTATTTT.

The J gene is TRBJ2-2, the V gene TRBV28, with TRBD2 identical over 11 bases. CDR3 size: 16 residues. Germline V gene data show CDR1 as MDHEN and CDR2 as SYDVKM. Trimming at V came to 3 bases and at J to 6 bases, leaving 6 bases not matched to a gene. Here the CDR3 reads CASSFTSGRGPGELFF. CDR3 DNA sequence: TGTGCCAGCAGTTTTACTAGCGGGAGAGGCCCCGGGGAGCTGTTTTTT. Full variable domain (outside the CDR3, taken from reference TRBV28 and TRBJ2-2): DVKVTQSSRYLVKRTGEKVFLECVQDMDHENMFWYRQDPGLGLRLIYFSYDVKMKEKGDIPEGYSVSREKKERFSLILESASTNQTSMYLCASSFTSGRGPGELFFGEGSRLTVL.

This clonotype was detected only a few times. V is TRBV10-3 and J is TRBJ2-6; 8 positions match TRBD1. The CDR3 is 16 amino acids. Germline V CDR1 and CDR2: ENHRY, SYGVKD. V gave up 3 bases and J gave up 4 bases; unmatched junction bases: 5. CDR3 coding DNA: TGTGCCATCAGTGAACCAGGGGGCTCCGGGGCCAACGTCCTGACTTTC. Translating gives CAISEPGGSGANVLTF.

This clonotype was seen many times. V is TRBV12-3 or TRBV12-4 and J is TRBJ1-5; tentatively, D is TRBD1 (5 bases). The ends were cut back, 7 bases at V and 2 bases at J, with 18 bases in the middle. This CDR3 has 16 residues. The CDR3 DNA is TGTGCCAGCACTTTGGATTGGGGGACTCGCAATCAGCCCCAGCATTTT. Translation gives CASTLDWGTRNQPQHF.

The chain carries TRBV19 and TRBJ2-6; 8 nucleotides align to TRBD1. Germline V gene lookup returns CDR1 LNHDA and CDR2 SQIVND (reference sequence). The CDR3 contains 17 residues. V lost 9 bases and J lost 6; bases outside the gene matches: 16. This chain's CDR3 is CASRTGTGPSEANVLTF. The CDR3 coding sequence is TGTGCCAGCCGGACCGGGACAGGACCCTCAGAGGCCAACGTCCTGACTTTC.

This clonotype was found many times. The chain carries TRBV3-1 and TRBJ2-1, with 7 bases matching TRBD2. Germline trimming cut 0 bases from V and 7 bases from J; bases unmatched to any gene: 6. This CDR3 is 15 amino acids long. Germline V gene lookup returns CDR1 LGHDT and CDR2 YNNKEL (reference sequence). CDR3 nucleotide sequence: TGTGCCAGCAGCCAAGAGGCGGGAGTACAGAATGAGCAGTTCTTC. Amino acids: CASSQEAGVQNEQFF.

The V gene is TRBV5-1, the J gene TRBJ1-1; TRBD1 agrees at 7 bases. Looked up from germline, CDR1 is SGHRS and CDR2 is YFSETQ. This CDR3 region has 16 residues. The J segment lost 3 bases and the V segment lost 0 bases, leaving 8 bases of the junction unmatched. CDR3 amino acids: CASSLGAGGMDTEAFF. The CDR3 bases are TGCGCCAGCAGCTTGGGGGCAGGGGGTATGGACACTGAAGCTTTCTTT. Drawing the rest from reference TRBV5-1 and TRBJ1-1, the complete variable domain is KAGVTQTPRYLIKTRGQQVTLSCSPISGHRSVSWYQQTPGQGLQFLFEYFSETQRNKGNFPGRFSGRQFSNSRSEMNVSTLELGDSALYLCASSLGAGGMDTEAFFGQGTRLTVV.